This passage covers 14 T cell receptor beta chains from one sample sequenced in a study of CD4 T cells in relation to SARS-CoV-2 and coronaviruses. The method was immunoSEQ multiplex PCR; TCRdb's version includes in-frame clones alone and lacks a portion of them. The sample has about 38,000 clones, approximately 87% seen once. Sequenced input: memory CD4+ T cells from PBMCs. Source of these receptors: an adult with COVID-19.

This clone was seen only once. The chain uses TRBV7-9 and TRBJ1-4, with 9 bases lining up with TRBD1. Germline lookup yields CDR1 SEHNR and CDR2 FQNEAQ (reference sequence). V trimming: 1 base; J trimming: 6 bases; junction bases outside the gene matches: 6. The CDR3 sequence is 16 residues long. CDR3 sequence: CASSLGGRTGDEKLFF. The DNA for the CDR3 is TGTGCCAGCAGCTTAGGTGGAAGGACAGGGGATGAAAAACTGTTTTTT.

This clone was seen only a few times. The chain recombines TRBV2 with TRBJ2-1; 12 bases align to TRBD2. J was trimmed by 6 bases and V by 6 bases; bases with no gene match: 15. This CDR3 region has 18 residues. Germline V gene lookup returns CDR1 SNHLY and CDR2 FYNNEI. The CDR3 here is CASSQLAGGNRPVNEQFF. The CDR3 DNA reads as TGTGCCAGCAGCCAGCTAGCGGGGGGGAACCGACCTGTCAATGAGCAGTTCTTC.

The gene calls are TRBV5-6 and TRBJ1-1; D is ambiguous. Germline V lookup: CDR1 SGHDT, CDR2 YYEEEE. V lost 3 bases and J lost 1, with 13 bases in between. CDR3 length: 15 amino acids. This CDR3 is CASSSRFLPNTEAFF. CDR3 coding DNA: TGTGCCAGCAGCTCGCGTTTCCTACCGAACACTGAAGCTTTCTTT. Full variable domain (missing parts from reference TRBV5-6 and TRBJ1-1): DAGVTQSPTHLIKTRGQQVTLRCSPKSGHDTVSWYQQALGQGPQFIFQYYEEEERQRGNFPDRFSGHQFPNYSSELNVNALLLGDSALYLCASSSRFLPNTEAFFGQGTRLTVV.

The chain combines TRBV2 with TRBJ2-7; tentatively, D is TRBD1 (5 bases). V was cut by 7 bases and J by 0 bases, with 19 bases left in between. Germline CDR1 reads SNHLY; CDR2 reads FYNNEI. The CDR3 sequence is 16 residues long. This CDR3 is CASTFGRTISSYEQYF. CDR3 nucleotides: TGTGCCAGCACATTCGGGCGGACAATCAGCTCCTACGAGCAGTACTTC.

The V call is TRBV6-2 or TRBV6-3, the J call TRBJ1-5; D is unclear. Looked up from germline, CDR1 is MNHEY and CDR2 is SVGEGT. Between the trimmed V and J ends, which lost 0 bases and 2 bases, there was a span of 2 bases. CDR3 length: 13 amino acids. The CDR3 reads CASSYSRNQPQHF. CDR3 coding DNA: TGTGCCAGCAGTTACTCGCGCAATCAGCCCCAGCATTTT.

The J gene is TRBJ2-2, the V gene TRBV5-1; D might be TRBD1 (5 bases). The CDR3 is made up of 15 amino acids. Germline-derived CDR1 and CDR2 are SGHRS and YFSETQ. The germline V and J ends were trimmed by 3 bases and 4 bases, with 13 bases remaining between them. CDR3 protein: CASSSTGQATGELFF. The CDR3 DNA sequence: TGCGCCAGCAGCTCTACCGGACAAGCCACCGGGGAGCTGTTTTTT.

The chain recombines TRBV11-2 with TRBJ1-1; weak D call: TRBD1 (6 bases). CDR1 and CDR2 from the germline V gene are SGHAT and FQNNGV. Trimming stripped 5 bases from V and 4 bases from J, with 14 bases between. CDR3 length: 14 amino acids. For the CDR3, the DNA is TGTGCCAGCAGCCCCAGGGGCCCTGGCACTGAAGCTTTCTTT. Its protein product is CASSPRGPGTEAFF.

This chain links TRBV5-1 with TRBJ2-2, with D uncertain. From germline, CDR1 is SGHRS and CDR2 YFSETQ. Trimming left V 0 bases short and J 5 bases short, with 11 bases between. The CDR3 contains 15 residues. This chain's CDR3 is CASSLAVGETGELFF. In DNA, the CDR3 is TGCGCCAGCAGCTTGGCCGTTGGGGAAACCGGGGAGCTGTTTTTT. Looking up the rest from reference TRBV5-1 and TRBJ2-2 gives the full variable domain: KAGVTQTPRYLIKTRGQQVTLSCSPISGHRSVSWYQQTPGQGLQFLFEYFSETQRNKGNFPGRFSGRQFSNSRSEMNVSTLELGDSALYLCASSLAVGETGELFFGEGSRLTVL.

V is TRBV5-6 and J is TRBJ2-7; perhaps D is TRBD1 or TRBD2 (6 bases each). Trimming removed 5 bases at V and 7 bases at J, with 28 bases between. The germline CDR1 and CDR2 sequences are SGHDT and YYEEEE. The CDR3 runs 17 residues. Written as DNA, the CDR3 is TGTGCCAGCAGTCTGGAGCTAGTGGGGACTGGAGGGGGGGAGCAGTACTTC. Amino acid sequence: CASSLELVGTGGGEQYF.

The chain is built from TRBV27 and TRBJ1-2; maybe TRBD1 (6 bases). Trimming removed 6 bases at V and 6 bases at J, with 17 bases between. The CDR3 length is 14 residues. CDR1 is MNHEY, CDR2 SMNVEV, per germline (reference sequence). The CDR3 region is CASSLSVGGHGYTF. The CDR3 bases are TGTGCCAGCAGCCTCAGTGTGGGGGGCCATGGCTACACCTTC.

Here the CDR3 reads CASSGQGLVITGELFF. As DNA, the CDR3 is TGTGCCAGTAGCGGACAGGGTTTGGTCATAACCGGGGAGCTGTTTTTT. The rearrangement links TRBV19 to TRBJ2-2; 8 bases are shared with TRBD1. The length of the CDR3 is 16 residues. Germline V gene sequence: CDR1 LNHDA, CDR2 SQIVND (reference sequence). Losses at the gene ends were 6 bases for V and 5 bases for J; bases not matched to a gene: 11.

This sequence joins TRBV3-1 (or the pseudogene TRBV3-2) and TRBJ2-1, with D perhaps matching TRBD2 (5 bases). The V end was cut by 3 bases, the J end by 12 bases, with 18 bases between. The CDR3 totals 14 residues. The germline gives CDR1 LGHDT, CDR2 YNNKEL (reference sequence). CDR3 sequence: CASSQISAPSRQFF. The DNA of the CDR3 is TGTGCCAGCAGCCAGATTAGCGCCCCTTCGAGGCAGTTCTTC.

This clone occurred a few times. The rearrangement joins TRBV15 to TRBJ1-5; D is uncertain. Trimming pared 1 base from V and 7 bases from J, leaving 11 bases between. The length of the CDR3 is 14 residues. CDR1 and CDR2 from the germline V gene are LNHNV and YYDKDF (reference sequence). CDR3 coding DNA: TGTGCCACCAGCAGAGGGTTAGGAGGGCAGCCCCAGCATTTT. It is translated as CATSRGLGGQPQHF.

This clone showed up just a few times. The chain is built from TRBV19 and TRBJ2-6; 9 nucleotides agree with TRBD1. The ends lost 3 bases at V and 0 bases at J; junction bases unmatched: 9. The germline V gene encodes CDR1 LNHDA and CDR2 SQIVND (reference sequence). There are 19 residues in the CDR3. The CDR3 bases are TGTGCCAGTAGTATTAAAGGACAGGGGCCCACCTCTGGGGCCAACGTCCTGACTTTC. It codes for CASSIKGQGPTSGANVLTF.